Described below is a single T cell receptor (beta chain) sequence and its context. Some clones are missing from TCRdb's copy, which holds only in-frame ones; the method was immunoSEQ multiplex PCR. The table includes tens of thousands of clones, 85% to 95% detected once. The data were obtained in a study of T cells in pancreatic ductal adenocarcinoma. No neoadjuvant therapy was given to the selected pancreatic ductal adenocarcinoma patients before their surgery. CDR1 and CDR2 (germline): SGDLS, YYNGEE. The CDR3 totals 13 residues. Trimming shortened V by 2 bases and J by 6 bases, and 10 bases separated the two germline ends.

This chain links TRBV9 with TRBJ2-3, with D hard to call. Sequencing was done on a sample of PBMCs. This TCR derives from a human donor with pancreatic ductal adenocarcinoma. CDR3: CASSVDRPDTQYF. The CDR3 nucleotides are TGTGCCAGCAGCGTTGACCGGCCGGATACGCAGTATTTT.